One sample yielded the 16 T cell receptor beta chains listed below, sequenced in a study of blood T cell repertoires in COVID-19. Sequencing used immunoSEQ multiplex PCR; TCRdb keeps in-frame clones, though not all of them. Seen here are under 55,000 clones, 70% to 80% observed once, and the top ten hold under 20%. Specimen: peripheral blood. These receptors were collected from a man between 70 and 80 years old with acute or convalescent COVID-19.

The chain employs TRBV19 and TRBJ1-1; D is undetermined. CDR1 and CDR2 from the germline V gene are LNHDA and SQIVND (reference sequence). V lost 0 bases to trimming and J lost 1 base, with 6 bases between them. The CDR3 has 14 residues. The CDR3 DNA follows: TGTGCCAGTAGTATAGATCTCCGGAACACTGAAGCTTTCTTT. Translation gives CASSIDLRNTEAFF. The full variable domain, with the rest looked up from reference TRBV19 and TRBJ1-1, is DGGITQSPKYLFRKEGQNVTLSCEQNLNHDAMYWYRQDPGQGLRLIYYSQIVNDFQKGDIAEGYSVSREKKESFPLTVTSAQKNPTAFYLCASSIDLRNTEAFFGQGTRLTVV.

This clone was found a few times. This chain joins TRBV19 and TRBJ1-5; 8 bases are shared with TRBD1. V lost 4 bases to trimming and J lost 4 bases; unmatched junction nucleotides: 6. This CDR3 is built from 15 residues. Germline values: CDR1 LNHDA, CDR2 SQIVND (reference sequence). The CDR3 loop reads CASSNRQGRNQPQHF. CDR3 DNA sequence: TGTGCCAGTAGTAACCGACAGGGGAGGAATCAGCCCCAGCATTTT. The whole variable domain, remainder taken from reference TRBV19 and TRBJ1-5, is DGGITQSPKYLFRKEGQNVTLSCEQNLNHDAMYWYRQDPGQGLRLIYYSQIVNDFQKGDIAEGYSVSREKKESFPLTVTSAQKNPTAFYLCASSNRQGRNQPQHFGDGTRLSIL.

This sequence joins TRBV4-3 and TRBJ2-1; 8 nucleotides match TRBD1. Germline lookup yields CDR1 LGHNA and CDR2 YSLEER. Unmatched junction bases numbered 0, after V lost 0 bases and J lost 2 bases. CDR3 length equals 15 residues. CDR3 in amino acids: CASSQEQGAYNEQFF. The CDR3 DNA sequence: TGCGCCAGCAGCCAAGAACAGGGGGCCTACAATGAGCAGTTCTTC.

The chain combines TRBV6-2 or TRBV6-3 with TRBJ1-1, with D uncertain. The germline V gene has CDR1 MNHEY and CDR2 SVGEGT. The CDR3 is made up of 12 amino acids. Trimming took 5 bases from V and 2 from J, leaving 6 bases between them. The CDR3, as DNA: TGTGCCAGCAGTCTCTTAAACACTGAAGCTTTCTTT. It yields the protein CASSLLNTEAFF.

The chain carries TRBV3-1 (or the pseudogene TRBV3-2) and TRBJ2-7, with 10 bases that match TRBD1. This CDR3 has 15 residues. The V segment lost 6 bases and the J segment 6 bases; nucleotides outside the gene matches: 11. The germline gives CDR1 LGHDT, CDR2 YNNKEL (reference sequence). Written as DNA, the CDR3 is TGTGCCAGCAGACTTACCGGGACAGGGGTTATCGAGCAGTACTTC. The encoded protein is CASRLTGTGVIEQYF.

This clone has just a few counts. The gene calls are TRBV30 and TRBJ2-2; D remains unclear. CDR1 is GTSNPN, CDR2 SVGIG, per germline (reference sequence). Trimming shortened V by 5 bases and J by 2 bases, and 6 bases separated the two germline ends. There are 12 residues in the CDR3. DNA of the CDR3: TGTGCCTGGGGTGGCAACACCGGGGAGCTGTTTTTT. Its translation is CAWGGNTGELFF.

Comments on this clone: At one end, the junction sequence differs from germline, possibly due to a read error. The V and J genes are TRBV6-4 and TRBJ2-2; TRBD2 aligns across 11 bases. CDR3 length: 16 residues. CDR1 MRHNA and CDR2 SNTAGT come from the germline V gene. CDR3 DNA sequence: TGTGCCAGCAGTGACTCGACTAGCGGGGAACACCGGGGAGCTGTTTTT. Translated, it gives CASSDSTSGEHRGAVF.

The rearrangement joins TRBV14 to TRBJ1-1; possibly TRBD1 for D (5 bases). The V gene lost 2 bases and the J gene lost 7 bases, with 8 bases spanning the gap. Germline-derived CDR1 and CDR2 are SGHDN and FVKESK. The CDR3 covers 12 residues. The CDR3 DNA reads TGTGCCAGCAGCCAAAGTAGGGGTGAAGCTTTCTTT. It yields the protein CASSQSRGEAFF.

Here the CDR3 reads CSVGGSGVGTGELFF. The CDR3 coding sequence is TGCAGCGTTGGGGGTTCAGGGGTGGGAACCGGGGAGCTGTTTTTT. The chain has TRBV29-1 and TRBJ2-2; D may be TRBD1 (6 bases). CDR3 size: 15 residues. V was shortened by 4 bases and J by 5 bases, with 17 bases between the two germline ends. The germline CDR1 and CDR2 sequences are SQVTM and ANQGSEA.

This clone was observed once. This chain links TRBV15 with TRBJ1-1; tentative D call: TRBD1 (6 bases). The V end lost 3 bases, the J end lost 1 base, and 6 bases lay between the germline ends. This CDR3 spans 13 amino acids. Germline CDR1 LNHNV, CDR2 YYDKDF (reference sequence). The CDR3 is CATSRGQNTEAFF. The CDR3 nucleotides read TGTGCCACCAGCAGGGGACAGAACACTGAAGCTTTCTTT.

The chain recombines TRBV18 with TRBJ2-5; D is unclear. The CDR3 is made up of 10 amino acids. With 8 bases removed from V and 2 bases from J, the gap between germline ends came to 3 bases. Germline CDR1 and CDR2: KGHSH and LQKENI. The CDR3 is CASRQETQYF. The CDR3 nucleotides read TGTGCCAGCCGTCAAGAGACCCAGTACTTC.

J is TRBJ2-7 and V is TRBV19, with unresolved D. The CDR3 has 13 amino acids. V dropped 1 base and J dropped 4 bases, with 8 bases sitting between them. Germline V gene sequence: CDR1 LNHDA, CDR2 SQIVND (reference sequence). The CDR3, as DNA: TGTGCCAGTAGTATAGGGGCCCCTTACGAGCAGTACTTC. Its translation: CASSIGAPYEQYF.

In DNA, the CDR3 is TGTGCCAGCAGTGACTCAGGGGCGGCAGCCTATGGCTACACCTTC. Protein: CASSDSGAAAYGYTF. The chain employs TRBV25-1 and TRBJ1-2; the D gene is possibly TRBD1 (6 bases). CDR3 length: 15 residues. CDR1 is MGHDK and CDR2 is SYGVNS in the germline V gene. Trimming removed 3 bases at V and 4 bases at J, with 15 bases between.

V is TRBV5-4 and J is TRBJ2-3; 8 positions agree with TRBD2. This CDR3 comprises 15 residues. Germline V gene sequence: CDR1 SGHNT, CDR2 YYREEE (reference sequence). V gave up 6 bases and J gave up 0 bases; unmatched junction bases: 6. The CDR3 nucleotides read TGTGCCAGCAATCGCGGGGGGACCAGCACAGATACGCAGTATTTT. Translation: CASNRGGTSTDTQYF.

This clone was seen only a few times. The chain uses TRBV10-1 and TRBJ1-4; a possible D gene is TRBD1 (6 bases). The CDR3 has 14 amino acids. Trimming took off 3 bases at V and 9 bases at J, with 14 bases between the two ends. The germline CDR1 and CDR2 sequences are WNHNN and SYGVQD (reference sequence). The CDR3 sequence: CASSDHRDLQKLFF. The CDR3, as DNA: TGCGCCAGCAGTGATCACAGGGACCTTCAAAAACTGTTTTTT.

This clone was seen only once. The CDR3 here is CASSLTGTEAFF. The CDR3 nucleotides read TGTGCCAGCAGCCTAACAGGTACTGAAGCTTTCTTT. The genes are TRBV7-9 and TRBJ1-1; D may be TRBD1 (5 bases). The germline V and J ends were trimmed by 5 bases and 5 bases, with 9 bases remaining between them. CDR3 length: 12 residues. CDR1 is SEHNR, CDR2 FQNEAQ, per germline (reference sequence).